This T cell receptor (beta chain) derives from a study of molecular identifiers for immune sequencing clone quantification. Naive CD8 sequencing libraries were generated from around 20,000 to 990,000 sorted cells, with 10%, 30% or 50% RNA as input. As previously described, bulk TCR libraries were made using listed TCR primers. TCRdb re-called the PCR reads through MiXCR, storing one row per CDR3 protein. The data contain more than 550,000 distinct CDR3 sequences, over 25% of them singletons. There are 22 residues in the CDR3. Trimming removed 6 bases from V and 1 base from J; junction bases left unmatched: 18.

This TCR was sampled from a human donor in good health. Some libraries in this study had Jurkat cell RNA spiked in. The sequenced material came from naive CD8+ T cells from blood, with Jurkat cell RNA spiked in. The subset was: FACS-sorted CD8+CD4-CCR7+CD45RA+ naive T cells. The J gene is TRBJ2-6, the V gene TRBV12-3 or TRBV12-4; 13 bases are shared with TRBD2. The CDR3 region is CASSPKGVLAGGPQSGANVLTF. The CDR3 DNA reads as TGTGCCAGCAGCCCTAAGGGAGTACTAGCGGGAGGGCCTCAGTCTGGGGCCAACGTCCTGACTTTC.